The clone carrying this TCR beta chain was observed a handful of times. Its antigen is still unknown. A much more abundant neighbour one base away suggests this may be a read error. The time point here: newly diagnosed GD, antithyroid drugs for less than 3 months. PBMC RNA was the source of the TCR library. The CDR3 consists of 14 residues. Trimming removed 5 bases from V and 7 bases from J, with 17 bases in between. Germline V gene data show CDR1 as ENHRY and CDR2 as SYGVKD. This sample is drawn from a study of regulatory T cells in long-lasting Graves disease. Overall study findings and caveats: Persistent Graves' patients showed less TCR diversity than newly diagnosed patients showed.

Investigators prepared the TCR beta libraries by applying iRepertoire HTBI primers and Arm-PCR of CDR3 regions. TCRdb passed the multiplex PCR reads through MiXCR, listing each CDR3 protein once. The table records roughly 250,000 distinct CDR3 sequences, roughly 18% of them present only once. Another study also made use of these data, one on T cells in Graves' hyperthyroidism and ophthalmopathy.

This TCR was recovered from a woman aged 30 to 39 with Graves disease. The chain carries TRBV10-3 and TRBJ1-2, with TRBD1 as a possible D gene (6 bases). This specimen was peripheral blood mononuclear cells (PBMCs), taken at new diagnosis, from a patient treated with antithyroid drugs. DNA for the CDR3: TGTGCCATCAGTAGCCCCTCGGGGGCCTGTGGCTACACCTTC. It translates to CAISSPSGACGYTF.